The sequence of this TCR beta chain was determined in a study of post-analysis software for immune sequencing data. Study overall: The patients showed relapsing-remitting, secondary progressive and progressive-relapsing multiple sclerosis courses.

This clonotype has a count of ten or more. Its antigen remains unknown. TCR beta libraries were prepared from cDNA with unique molecular identifiers. TCRdb ran MiXCR on the PCR reads and lists one entry per CDR3 protein. This sample has 180,000 or so distinct CDR3 sequences, with around 30% found just once. Trimming took 0 bases from V and 4 from J, leaving 18 bases between them. Per germline, CDR1 MGHRA and CDR2 YSYEKL. This CDR3 comprises 17 residues. The study, taken as a whole, reports: Multiple sclerosis patients had significantly lower normalized Chao1 diversity than controls. Included in a set of roughly five TRBV segments more frequent in patients than controls were TRBV5-6, TRBV5-1 and TRBV20-1. F-measure co-clustering was strong for batch-matched samples.

This TCR was recovered from a girl aged 2-17 years with multiple sclerosis. Sequenced: blood. The chain employs TRBV4-1 and TRBJ1-2, with D tentatively TRBD1 (6 bases). The DNA for the CDR3 is TGCGCCAGCAGCCAAGAATCGTCCGGGACAACGGGCTATGGCTACACCTTC. It translates to CASSQESSGTTGYGYTF.